This is a list of T cell receptor beta chains from one sample in a study of blood T cell repertoires in COVID-19. Using immunoSEQ multiplex PCR, the repertoire was profiled, and TCRdb retains in-frame clones only, with some absent. The table records around 300,000 clones, 85% of them present only once. The material sequenced was peripheral blood. The receptors were gathered from a woman in her fifties or sixties with active or convalescent COVID-19. Both conserved end residues are part of each CDR3. A D gene is named only where the DNA matches it firmly. Some rows mark clone size as missing; the rest say once, few, many or name a class of expanded clone.

v_call	j_call	clone_size	d_call	cdr3_nt	cdr3_aa
TRBV19	TRBJ1-5	NA	TRBD1	TGTGCCAGTAGTGCCGCGGACAGGGGAAGTCGTAATCAGCCCCAGCATTTT	CASSAADRGSRNQPQHF
TRBV7-9	TRBJ1-5	NA	NA	TGTGCCAGCAGTCCTGGAGGCAAAAAGGGATACAATCAGCCCCAGCATTTT	CASSPGGKKGYNQPQHF
TRBV5-6	TRBJ2-5	NA	TRBD1	TGTGCCAGCAGTCCGATACCGGGACAGGGGAAGGAGACCCAGTACTTC	CASSPIPGQGKETQYF
TRBV9	TRBJ2-5	many	NA	TGTGCCAGCAGCGTATACGGCGGGATCCAAGAGACCCAGTACTTC	CASSVYGGIQETQYF
TRBV7-9	TRBJ2-7	NA	NA	TGTGCCAGCAGCCCCCCCTGGACAGTCTTTCCCTACGAGCAGTACTTC	CASSPPWTVFPYEQYF
TRBV5-1	TRBJ2-7	NA	TRBD2	TGCGCCAGCAGCATAGGACTAGCGGGAACCTCGTACTCCTACGAGCAGTACTTC	CASSIGLAGTSYSYEQYF
TRBV11-1	TRBJ1-5	NA	NA	TGTGCCAGCAGCTTAGCCCAAAATCAGCCCCAGCATTTT	CASSLAQNQPQHF
TRBV28	TRBJ1-2	NA	NA	TGTGCCACCCAAATGGAGGCAGATGGCTACACCTTC	CATQMEADGYTF
TRBV19	TRBJ1-2	NA	TRBD1	TGTGCCAGTACCCCCAGGTCAGGGGGTAACTATGGCTACACCTTC	CASTPRSGGNYGYTF
TRBV6-4	TRBJ2-1	NA	TRBD2	TGTGCCAGCAGTCCCATGTCCCGGGGGGTCTCCTACAATGAGCAGTTCTTC	CASSPMSRGVSYNEQFF
TRBV7-9	TRBJ2-3	NA	TRBD1	TGTGCCAGCAGCCCCAGGGACAGGTCTAGCACAGATACGCAGTATTTT	CASSPRDRSSTDTQYF
TRBV29-1	TRBJ2-2	NA	NA	TGCAGCGTCACTGGTAGCGGTAACGGGGAGCTGTTTTTT	CSVTGSGNGELFF
TRBV18	TRBJ2-7	NA	TRBD1	TGTGCCAGCTCACCATCGACAGGGAACTACGAGCAGTACTTC	CASSPSTGNYEQYF
TRBV11-2	TRBJ2-1	once	NA	TGTGCCAGCAGCTTAGATCTCCCCAGGGTCCACAATGAGCAGTTCTTC	CASSLDLPRVHNEQFF
TRBV28	TRBJ1-2	NA	NA	TGTGCCAGCAGACTCACAGGGCAATATGGCTACACCTTC	CASRLTGQYGYTF
TRBV30	TRBJ1-2	NA	NA	TGTGCCTGGTCCTTCACACAATGGGCCGGGAGCTATGGCTACACCTTC	CAWSFTQWAGSYGYTF
TRBV7-9	TRBJ1-2	NA	NA	TGTGCCAGCAGCCAAATAGTGGGGCTAGACAGTAGATATGGCTACACCTTC	CASSQIVGLDSRYGYTF
TRBV7-2	TRBJ2-1	NA	TRBD2	TGTGCCAGCAGCTTCGGATGGGAGGGCCTCTTGGAGCAGTTCTTC	CASSFGWEGLLEQFF
TRBV7-3	TRBJ2-1	NA	TRBD2	TGTGCCAGCAGCTCCTTAGCGGGAAGCTCCTACAATGAGCAGTTCTTC	CASSSLAGSSYNEQFF
TRBV6-1	TRBJ1-1	NA	TRBD1	TGTGCCAGCAGTGAATGGACAGGGACTGAAGCTTTCTTT	CASSEWTGTEAFF
TRBV12-5	TRBJ2-7	NA	NA	TGTGCTAGTGGTTTGGTAGTCGGTCAGGGCTACGAGCAGTACTTC	CASGLVVGQGYEQYF
TRBV18	TRBJ2-1	NA	NA	TGTGCCAGCTCACCTCTTTTGGGTAGCCCCAATGAGCAGTTCTTC	CASSPLLGSPNEQFF
TRBV6-6	TRBJ1-6	NA	NA	TGTGCCAGCAGTTACCCCGGAGTGGGGCTTAATTCACCCCTCCACTTT	CASSYPGVGLNSPLHF
TRBV20-1	TRBJ1-3	NA	NA	TGCAGTGCTACAACTGGAAACACCATATATTTT	CSATTGNTIYF
TRBV28	TRBJ2-7	NA	TRBD2	TGTGCCAGCACCATTGACCTAGCGGGAGGTTACGAGCAGTACTTC	CASTIDLAGGYEQYF
TRBV10-1	TRBJ1-4	NA	NA	TGCGCCGCCCGGGGGGGGAAACTGTTTTTT	CAARGGKLFF
TRBV7-2	TRBJ2-2	NA	NA	TGTGCCAGCAGCTTACAGGGTCGGAGGAACACCGGGGAGCTGTTTTTT	CASSLQGRRNTGELFF
TRBV28	TRBJ2-6	NA	NA	TGTGCCAGCAGGCAGGGGTGGGGGGCCAACGTCCTGACTTTC	CASRQGWGANVLTF
TRBV29-1	TRBJ1-1	NA	TRBD1	TGCAGCGTTGCTTTGCAGCGACAGGGGGAATCTGAAGCTTTCTTT	CSVALQRQGESEAFF
TRBV2	TRBJ1-6	NA	TRBD1	TGTGCCAGCAGTGTTGCAGGGGGCGAGCATAATTCACCCCTCCACTTT	CASSVAGGEHNSPLHF
TRBV6-5	TRBJ2-7	NA	NA	TGTGCCAGCGACAGCTACTCCTACGAGCAGTACTTC	CASDSYSYEQYF
TRBV6-2/TRBV6-3	TRBJ2-1	NA	NA	TGTGCCAGCAGCCCTTCGGGGGTCGCGGAGCAGTTCTTC	CASSPSGVAEQFF
TRBV2	TRBJ2-4	NA	TRBD2	TGTGCCAGCAGTCTGACTAGCGGGAGGGCCATCAACATTCAGTACTTC	CASSLTSGRAINIQYF
TRBV10-3	TRBJ2-7	NA	TRBD2	TGTGCCATCAGTGACAGTGCGGGAGGCTACGAGCAGTACTTC	CAISDSAGGYEQYF
TRBV11-3	TRBJ2-1	NA	TRBD1	TGTGCCAGCAGCCCGGGACAGGGCTCCTACAATGAGCAGTTCTTC	CASSPGQGSYNEQFF
TRBV28	TRBJ1-5	NA	TRBD1	TGTGCCAGTTGGCAGGGGGCGGGGAATCAGCCCCAGCATTTT	CASWQGAGNQPQHF
TRBV6-1	TRBJ2-1	NA	TRBD1	TGTGCCAGCAGTGAAGCCAAGACAGGGGCCCTGTACGCCTTCGCGAATGAGCAGTTCTTC	CASSEAKTGALYAFANEQFF
TRBV6-5	TRBJ2-4	NA	TRBD2	TGTGCCAGCAGCTCTAGCGGAGTAGCCAAAAACATTCAGTACTTC	CASSSSGVAKNIQYF
TRBV5-5	TRBJ2-7	NA	TRBD1	TGTGCCAGCAGCTTGGGACCGGGACAGGGTAAATACGAGCAGTACTTC	CASSLGPGQGKYEQYF
TRBV4-1	TRBJ2-7	once	TRBD1	TGCGCCAGCAGCCAGGGGGACAGGGTCTACGAGCAGTACTTC	CASSQGDRVYEQYF
TRBV4-2	TRBJ2-5	NA	TRBD2	TGTGCCAGCAGCCAACAGCGGGAGTCCTGGGAGACCCAGTACTTC	CASSQQRESWETQYF
TRBV29-1	TRBJ2-7	few	TRBD2	TGCAGCGCAGAGGGAGGGCCCTACGAGCAGTACTTC	CSAEGGPYEQYF
TRBV5-1	TRBJ2-1	NA	TRBD1	TGCGCCAGCAGCGCATGGGACAGGAGCTCCTACAATGAGCAGTTCTTC	CASSAWDRSSYNEQFF
TRBV7-8	TRBJ1-3	NA	NA	TGTGCCAGCAGCTTAGTGGGCAGCTCTGGAAACACCATATATTTT	CASSLVGSSGNTIYF
TRBV19	TRBJ1-4	NA	TRBD1	TGTGCCAGTGGAGCGCCAGGGGGCGTAGGTGAAAAACTGTTTTTT	CASGAPGGVGEKLFF
TRBV5-6	TRBJ1-3	NA	NA	TGTGCCAGCAGCAACGGGGCAGGGGCCTCTGGAAACACCATATATTTT	CASSNGAGASGNTIYF
TRBV18	TRBJ2-5	once	TRBD1	TGTGCCAGCTCACCACCGGCAACAGGGGTGAGGACCCAGTACTTC	CASSPPATGVRTQYF
TRBV6-1	TRBJ2-3	NA	TRBD2	TGTGCCAGCAGTGAGCGAAGCGGGAGGGTCACAGATACGCAGTATTTT	CASSERSGRVTDTQYF
TRBV5-8	TRBJ1-1	NA	NA	TGTGCCAGCAGCTTGGGGGGGCTGGGGTACACTGAAGCTTTCTTT	CASSLGGLGYTEAFF
TRBV5-4	TRBJ1-3	NA	NA	TGTGCCAGCAGCTTGGGTTCCACGCGGTTGGGAGCAGGAAACACCATATATTTT	CASSLGSTRLGAGNTIYF
TRBV7-9	TRBJ2-5	NA	NA	TGTGCCAGCAGCTTAGGCGCGATACAAGAGACCCAGTACTTC	CASSLGAIQETQYF
TRBV7-9	TRBJ2-1	NA	TRBD2	TGTGCCAGCAGCTTAGGGACTAGCGGGAGTACTGAGTTCTTC	CASSLGTSGSTEFF
TRBV10-3	TRBJ2-1	NA	NA	TGTGCCATTTCCGGGGACAATGAGCAGTTCTTC	CAISGDNEQFF
TRBV6-5	TRBJ1-2	NA	NA	TGTGCCAGCAGTTACGCCCTCTCAGGGGAGAACTATGGCTACACCTTC	CASSYALSGENYGYTF
TRBV18	TRBJ1-1	NA	TRBD1	TGTGCCAGCTCACCACTAGGGACAGGGGACAACACTGAAGCTTTCTTT	CASSPLGTGDNTEAFF
TRBV4-2	TRBJ1-2	once	NA	TGTGCCAGCAGCCAAGGAAGCAGGCCTAACTATGGCTACACCTTC	CASSQGSRPNYGYTF
TRBV3-1/TRBV3-2	TRBJ2-2	NA	NA	TGTGCCAGCAGGCTCCGGTTGGAGGTGGGCACCGGGGAGCTGTTTTTT	CASRLRLEVGTGELFF
TRBV24-1	TRBJ2-5	NA	TRBD2	TGTGCCACCAGTGTGATAGCGGGGTACCAAGAGACCCAGTACTTC	CATSVIAGYQETQYF
TRBV5-8	TRBJ1-5	many	NA	TGTGCCAGCAGCTTGACAGGCCCCAATCAGCCCCAGCATTTT	CASSLTGPNQPQHF